Listed below are T cell receptor beta chains from one sample, sequenced in a study of radiotherapy plus CTLA-4 blockade in lung cancer. Assay: immunoSEQ multiplex PCR; the TCRdb copy retains only in-frame clones and omits some. In the table there are 55,000 to 65,000 clones, roughly three quarters of which are singletons. The starting material was peripheral blood, obtained from a patient treated with radiotherapy plus ipilimumab. The receptor source for this set is a human donor with non-small cell lung cancer who had a complete response to radiotherapy plus ipilimumab. CDR3s include the opening cysteine and the closing phenylalanine or tryptophan. The D gene is left open where the match is weak. Rows may omit the clone size; those that give it use once, few, many or a size class.

j_gene: TRBJ2-5
d_gene: TRBD2
abundance: -
len: 15
v_gene: TRBV2
CDR3nt: TGTGCCAGCGTACCTCGACTAGCGGGGGGTATGGCCCAGTACTTC
CDR3aa: CASVPRLAGGMAQYF

j_gene: TRBJ2-2
d_gene: -
abundance: -
len: 17
v_gene: TRBV19
CDR3nt: TGTGCCAGTAGTATAGCAAGTGGGACTGTTCTCACCGGGGAGCTGTTTTTT
CDR3aa: CASSIASGTVLTGELFF

j_gene: TRBJ2-1
d_gene: -
abundance: once
len: 16
v_gene: TRBV2
CDR3nt: TGTGCCAGCAGTGTAAGGGGGTCAAACTCCTACAATGAGCAGTTCTTC
CDR3aa: CASSVRGSNSYNEQFF

j_gene: TRBJ2-1
d_gene: -
abundance: -
len: 14
v_gene: TRBV6-1
CDR3nt: TGTGCCAGCAGTCTTCTCGGGGGGCTCAATGAGCAGTTCTTC
CDR3aa: CASSLLGGLNEQFF

j_gene: TRBJ1-2
d_gene: -
abundance: -
len: 13
v_gene: TRBV6-6
CDR3nt: TGTGCCAGCAGTTACTCGAGAGAAAACGGCTACACCTTC
CDR3aa: CASSYSRENGYTF

j_gene: TRBJ1-2
d_gene: TRBD1
abundance: -
len: 15
v_gene: TRBV5-1
CDR3nt: TGCGCCAGCAGCTTTGGGACAGGGTCATTCTATGGCTACACCTTC
CDR3aa: CASSFGTGSFYGYTF

j_gene: TRBJ2-7
d_gene: TRBD1
abundance: once
len: 14
v_gene: TRBV28
CDR3nt: TGTGCCAGCACCTTCGGGGACAGACTCTACGAGCAGTACTTC
CDR3aa: CASTFGDRLYEQYF

j_gene: TRBJ2-7
d_gene: TRBD1
abundance: -
len: 14
v_gene: TRBV19
CDR3nt: TGTGCCAGTAGTCTAGGGACAGGGGCCTTCGAGCAGTACTTC
CDR3aa: CASSLGTGAFEQYF

j_gene: TRBJ2-7
d_gene: TRBD1
abundance: few
len: 15
v_gene: TRBV10-3
CDR3nt: TGTGCCAGCAGTTTGGGACAGGGAGGCTCCTACGAGCAGTACTTC
CDR3aa: CASSLGQGGSYEQYF

j_gene: TRBJ2-5
d_gene: TRBD1
abundance: -
len: 15
v_gene: TRBV13
CDR3nt: TGTGCCAGCAGCTCCCGGACAGGGGGACGGGAGACCCAGTACTTC
CDR3aa: CASSSRTGGRETQYF

j_gene: TRBJ1-3
d_gene: TRBD1
abundance: -
len: 14
v_gene: TRBV6-5
CDR3nt: TGTGCCAGCAGCGGGACAGGCCGGGGAAACACCATATATTTT
CDR3aa: CASSGTGRGNTIYF

j_gene: TRBJ2-3
d_gene: TRBD1
abundance: -
len: 16
v_gene: TRBV19
CDR3nt: TGTGCCAGTAGTATAGGACAGGGGGCTAGCACAGATACGCAGTATTTT
CDR3aa: CASSIGQGASTDTQYF

j_gene: TRBJ1-3
d_gene: TRBD1
abundance: -
len: 14
v_gene: TRBV9
CDR3nt: TGTGCCAGCAGCCTACAGGGGGTAGGAAACACCATATATTTT
CDR3aa: CASSLQGVGNTIYF

j_gene: TRBJ2-7
d_gene: -
abundance: few
len: 14
v_gene: TRBV11-3
CDR3nt: TGTGCCAGCAGCTCGGACAGAGCTAGGGACGAGCAGTACTTC
CDR3aa: CASSSDRARDEQYF

j_gene: TRBJ2-1
d_gene: TRBD2
abundance: few
len: 15
v_gene: TRBV15
CDR3nt: TGTGCCACCAGCCCACGACTAGCGGGGCGGGGCGAGCAGTTCTTC
CDR3aa: CATSPRLAGRGEQFF

j_gene: TRBJ1-6
d_gene: -
abundance: -
len: 16
v_gene: TRBV15
CDR3nt: TGTGCCACCCAAGATGGTGGGACACGATATAATTCACCCCTCCACTTT
CDR3aa: CATQDGGTRYNSPLHF

j_gene: TRBJ2-7
d_gene: -
abundance: -
len: 13
v_gene: TRBV2
CDR3nt: TGTGCCAGCAGCTCCCAGGTCTCCTACGAGCAGTACTTC
CDR3aa: CASSSQVSYEQYF

j_gene: TRBJ2-3
d_gene: TRBD1
abundance: few
len: 15
v_gene: TRBV7-2
CDR3nt: TGTGCCAGCAGCTTTGAGACAGGGGTCACAGATACGCAGTATTTT
CDR3aa: CASSFETGVTDTQYF

j_gene: TRBJ2-7
d_gene: TRBD1
abundance: -
len: 15
v_gene: TRBV15
CDR3nt: TGTGCCACCAGCAGAGGGACAGGGGGCTCCTACGAGCAGTACTTC
CDR3aa: CATSRGTGGSYEQYF

j_gene: TRBJ2-7
d_gene: TRBD2
abundance: -
len: 14
v_gene: TRBV7-2
CDR3nt: TGTGCCAGCAGGCGCGGGACTAGTCGGGGCGAGCAGTACTTC
CDR3aa: CASRRGTSRGEQYF

j_gene: TRBJ2-5
d_gene: TRBD1
abundance: -
len: 15
v_gene: TRBV5-1
CDR3nt: TGCGCCAGCAGCACCGGGACAGGGGGTCAGGAGACCCAGTACTTC
CDR3aa: CASSTGTGGQETQYF

j_gene: TRBJ2-7
d_gene: -
abundance: -
len: 13
v_gene: TRBV29-1
CDR3nt: TGCAGCGTTGAAGACAGGCAGTCCTACGAGCAGTACTTC
CDR3aa: CSVEDRQSYEQYF

j_gene: TRBJ2-5
d_gene: -
abundance: few
len: 13
v_gene: TRBV12-5
CDR3nt: TGTGCTAGTGGTTTGGGGGCATCGGAGACCCAGTACTTC
CDR3aa: CASGLGASETQYF

j_gene: TRBJ2-3
d_gene: TRBD2
abundance: -
len: 18
v_gene: TRBV7-3
CDR3nt: TGTGCCAGCAGCAGGGGACTAGCGGGAGGGAGTAGCACAGATACGCAGTATTTT
CDR3aa: CASSRGLAGGSSTDTQYF

j_gene: TRBJ2-3
d_gene: TRBD2
abundance: -
len: 16
v_gene: TRBV28
CDR3nt: TGTGCCAGCAGTCTGAGCGGGAGTAGTTCGGCAGATACGCAGTATTTT
CDR3aa: CASSLSGSSSADTQYF

j_gene: TRBJ2-1
d_gene: -
abundance: once
len: 15
v_gene: TRBV14
CDR3nt: TGTGCCAGCAGCCTGGGGCGATCACTCTACAATGAGCAGTTCTTC
CDR3aa: CASSLGRSLYNEQFF

j_gene: TRBJ1-3
d_gene: TRBD1
abundance: once
len: 14
v_gene: TRBV7-2
CDR3nt: TGTGCCAGCAGCGTAACGGGACAGGGAAACACCATATATTTT
CDR3aa: CASSVTGQGNTIYF

j_gene: TRBJ2-5
d_gene: -
abundance: -
len: 13
v_gene: TRBV6-1
CDR3nt: TGTGCCAGCAGTCAACCGGGTGACGAGACCCAGTACTTC
CDR3aa: CASSQPGDETQYF

j_gene: TRBJ2-5
d_gene: -
abundance: -
len: 12
v_gene: TRBV30
CDR3nt: TGTGCCTGGAGTTACTTTCGAGAGACCCAGTACTTC
CDR3aa: CAWSYFRETQYF

j_gene: TRBJ2-1
d_gene: TRBD1
abundance: -
len: 15
v_gene: TRBV9
CDR3nt: TGTGCCAGCAGCGCGGGGACAGGGAACTACAATGAGCAGTTCTTC
CDR3aa: CASSAGTGNYNEQFF

j_gene: TRBJ2-1
d_gene: -
abundance: -
len: 15
v_gene: TRBV11-2
CDR3nt: TGTGCCAGCAGCTTAGTCCCGGGTGGCTACAATGAGCAGTTCTTC
CDR3aa: CASSLVPGGYNEQFF

j_gene: TRBJ2-1
d_gene: TRBD2
abundance: -
len: 16
v_gene: TRBV28
CDR3nt: TGTGCCAGCAGTTTTTACCTAGCGGGAGCCTACAATGAGCAGTTCTTC
CDR3aa: CASSFYLAGAYNEQFF

j_gene: TRBJ1-4
d_gene: -
abundance: -
len: 16
v_gene: TRBV7-9
CDR3nt: TGTGCCAGCAGCCACCGCGGAGGGTCAACTAATGAAAAACTGTTTTTT
CDR3aa: CASSHRGGSTNEKLFF

j_gene: TRBJ2-3
d_gene: -
abundance: -
len: 15
v_gene: TRBV7-7
CDR3nt: TGTGCCAGCAGCTTAGGAGCGAGTGGCACAGATACGCAGTATTTT
CDR3aa: CASSLGASGTDTQYF

j_gene: TRBJ1-5
d_gene: TRBD1
abundance: -
len: 15
v_gene: TRBV19
CDR3nt: TGTGCCAGTCGAGGGACAGGCAATAGCAATCAGCCCCAGCATTTT
CDR3aa: CASRGTGNSNQPQHF

j_gene: TRBJ2-7
d_gene: -
abundance: once
len: 14
v_gene: TRBV7-2
CDR3nt: TGTGCCAGCAATCAGGGGACGAACTCCTACGAGCAGTACTTC
CDR3aa: CASNQGTNSYEQYF

j_gene: TRBJ1-5
d_gene: TRBD1
abundance: few
len: 14
v_gene: TRBV6-5
CDR3nt: TGTGCCACCTTGGGACAGGGTGGCAATCAGCCCCAGCATTTT
CDR3aa: CATLGQGGNQPQHF

j_gene: TRBJ1-3
d_gene: -
abundance: -
len: 13
v_gene: TRBV4-2
CDR3nt: TGTGCCAGCAGCCTAGGCCTCGCGGACACCATATATTTT
CDR3aa: CASSLGLADTIYF

j_gene: TRBJ2-7
d_gene: -
abundance: -
len: 14
v_gene: TRBV7-9
CDR3nt: TGTGCCAGCAGCTTGGGTCAGGACTCCTACGAGCAGTACTTC
CDR3aa: CASSLGQDSYEQYF

j_gene: TRBJ1-1
d_gene: -
abundance: few
len: 14
v_gene: TRBV10-3
CDR3nt: TGTGCCATCAGCCCGACTGGGGCAAACACTGAAGCTTTCTTT
CDR3aa: CAISPTGANTEAFF

j_gene: TRBJ2-7
d_gene: TRBD2
abundance: -
len: 16
v_gene: TRBV28
CDR3nt: TGTGCCAGCAGCTCCGTGGCCCGTCAAGTACTAGCGGAGCAGTACTTC
CDR3aa: CASSSVARQVLAEQYF

j_gene: TRBJ1-1
d_gene: -
abundance: -
len: 17
v_gene: TRBV19
CDR3nt: TGTGCCAGTAGTATACTAGGTTTGTCCAGGGCGAACACTGAAGCTTTCTTT
CDR3aa: CASSILGLSRANTEAFF

j_gene: TRBJ1-1
d_gene: -
abundance: -
len: 14
v_gene: TRBV5-1
CDR3nt: TGCGCCAGCAGCCTGGACGGGGGGCACACTGAAGCTTTCTTT
CDR3aa: CASSLDGGHTEAFF

j_gene: TRBJ2-5
d_gene: TRBD2
abundance: few
len: 16
v_gene: TRBV7-8
CDR3nt: TGTGCCAGCAGCTTAGGTCCTAGCGGGGGAGAAGAGACCCAGTACTTC
CDR3aa: CASSLGPSGGEETQYF

j_gene: TRBJ2-1
d_gene: -
abundance: -
len: 12
v_gene: TRBV19
CDR3nt: TGTGCCAGTAGACCGAGCGGGAATGAGCAGTTCTTC
CDR3aa: CASRPSGNEQFF